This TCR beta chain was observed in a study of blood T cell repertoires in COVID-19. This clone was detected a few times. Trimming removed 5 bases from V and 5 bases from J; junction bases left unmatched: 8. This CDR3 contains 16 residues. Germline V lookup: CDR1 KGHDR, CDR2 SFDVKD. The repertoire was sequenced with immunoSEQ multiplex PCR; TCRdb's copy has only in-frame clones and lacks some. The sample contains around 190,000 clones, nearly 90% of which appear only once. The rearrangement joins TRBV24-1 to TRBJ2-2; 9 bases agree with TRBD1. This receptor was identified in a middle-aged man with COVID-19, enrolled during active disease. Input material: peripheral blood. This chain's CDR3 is CATSATGQGRTGELFF. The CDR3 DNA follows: TGTGCCACCAGTGCCACGGGACAGGGTAGAACCGGGGAGCTGTTTTTT.